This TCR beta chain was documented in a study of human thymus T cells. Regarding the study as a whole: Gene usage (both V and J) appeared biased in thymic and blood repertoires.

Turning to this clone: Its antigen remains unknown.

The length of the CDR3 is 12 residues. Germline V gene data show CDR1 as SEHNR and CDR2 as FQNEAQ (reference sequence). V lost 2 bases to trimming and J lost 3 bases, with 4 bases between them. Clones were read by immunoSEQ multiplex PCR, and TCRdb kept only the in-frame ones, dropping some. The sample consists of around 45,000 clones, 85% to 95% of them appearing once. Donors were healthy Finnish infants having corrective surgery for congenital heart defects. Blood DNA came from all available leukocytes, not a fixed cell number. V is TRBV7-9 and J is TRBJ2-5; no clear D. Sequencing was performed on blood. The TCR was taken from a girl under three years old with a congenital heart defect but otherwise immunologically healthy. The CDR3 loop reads CASSLSEETQYF. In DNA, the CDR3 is TGTGCCAGCAGCTTATCGGAAGAGACCCAGTACTTC.